The 17 T cell receptor beta chains given below trace back to one sample, sequenced in a study of fetal regulatory T cell absence and autoimmunity. Profiling relied on immunoSEQ multiplex PCR, and the TCRdb table lists in-frame clones only, not all of them. This table has around 45,000 clones, around 85% appearing once. The sample was cord blood. The receptor source for this set is a newborn boy with IPEX syndrome.

The V call is TRBV7-9, the J call TRBJ1-1; D remains unclear. The CDR3 covers 14 residues. The germline V and J ends were trimmed by 7 bases and 3 bases, with 15 bases remaining between them. Looked up from germline, CDR1 is SEHNR and CDR2 is FQNEAQ (reference sequence). The CDR3 region has the DNA TGTGCCAGCAAGACCGACCCTGGGGACACTGAAGCTTTCTTT. It codes for CASKTDPGDTEAFF.

The gene calls are TRBV10-3 and TRBJ1-2, with D perhaps TRBD1 (5 bases). The V gene lost 10 bases and the J gene lost 6 bases, with 15 bases spanning the gap. Per the germline V gene, CDR1 is ENHRY and CDR2 is SYGVKD. The CDR3 consists of 12 residues. CDR3 residues: CATEQDDNGYTF. The CDR3 DNA reads as TGTGCCACGGAACAGGACGACAATGGCTACACCTTC.

This clone turned up a few times. The chain has TRBV19 and TRBJ1-1, with 8 positions matching TRBD1. The J segment lost 6 bases and the V segment lost 6 bases, leaving 0 bases of the junction unmatched. Germline CDR1 is LNHDA and CDR2 is SQIVND (reference sequence). The CDR3 totals 11 residues. CDR3 bases: TGTGCCAGTAGGGACAGGGCTGAAGCTTTCTTT. It codes for CASRDRAEAFF.

The CDR3 coding sequence is TGTGCCAGCTCACCCTACCCTAGCGGGGGTTACACAGATACGCAGTATTTT. It yields the protein CASSPYPSGGYTDTQYF. The chain uses TRBV18 and TRBJ2-3; 10 bases map to TRBD2. Germline assignment: CDR1 KGHSH and CDR2 LQKENI. V was clipped by 3 bases and J by 2 bases; unmatched bases: 8. The CDR3 has 17 residues.

The CDR3 region is CASSHGGYEQYF. In DNA form, the CDR3 reads TGTGCCAGCAGCCATGGGGGATACGAGCAGTACTTC. The J gene is TRBJ2-7, the V gene TRBV5-5; either TRBD1 or TRBD2 may supply D (5 bases each). Trimming pared 4 bases from V and 4 bases from J, leaving 9 bases between. Germline assignment: CDR1 SGHKS and CDR2 YYEKEE (reference sequence). CDR3 length equals 12 residues.

The chain recombines TRBV5-1 with TRBJ1-2; D gene ambiguous. The CDR3 length is 15 residues. Deletions cut 1 base from V and 2 bases from J, with 12 bases between. CDR1 is SGHRS, CDR2 YFSETQ, per germline. CDR3 amino acids: CASSLTGYVNYGYTF. The CDR3 DNA follows: TGCGCCAGCAGCTTGACGGGCTACGTAAACTATGGCTACACCTTC.

The V gene is TRBV7-9, the J gene TRBJ1-2; D not resolved. Germline values: CDR1 SEHNR, CDR2 FQNEAQ (reference sequence). This CDR3 spans 13 amino acids. Deletions cut 1 base from V and 1 base from J, with 4 bases between. Here the CDR3 DNA reads TGTGCCAGCAGCTTAGACAATAACTATGGCTACACCTTC. Its translation: CASSLDNNYGYTF. Variable domain in full (rest from reference TRBV7-9 and TRBJ1-2): DTGVSQNPRHKITKRGQNVTFRCDPISEHNRLYWYRQTLGQGPEFLTYFQNEAQLEKSRLLSDRFSAERPKGSFSTLEIQRTEQGDSAMYLCASSLDNNYGYTFGSGTRLTVV.

The rearrangement uses TRBV15 and TRBJ1-1; D remains ambiguous. Between the trimmed V and J ends, which lost 5 bases and 3 bases, there was a span of 13 bases. The CDR3 loop spans 14 amino acids. Looked up from germline, CDR1 is LNHNV and CDR2 is YYDKDF (reference sequence). The CDR3 reads CATSGGGPHTEAFF. The CDR3, as DNA: TGTGCCACCAGCGGCGGAGGGCCCCACACTGAAGCTTTCTTT.

The chain couples TRBV6-1 to TRBJ1-2; the D gene is possibly TRBD1 (5 bases). Trimming removed 3 bases at V and 8 bases at J, with 13 bases between. The CDR3 runs to 13 residues. Germline V lookup: CDR1 MNHNS, CDR2 SASEGT. In DNA, the CDR3 is TGTGCCAGCAGTGAGGGCAGGGTGGACGGCTACACCTTC. Protein: CASSEGRVDGYTF.

The V and J genes are TRBV6-6 and TRBJ1-6; 7 nucleotides line up with TRBD1. There are 15 residues in the CDR3. Germline CDR1 and CDR2: MNHNY and SVGAGI (reference sequence). V lost 4 bases to trimming and J lost 0 bases; unmatched junction nucleotides: 0. CDR3: CASSWDSSYNSPLHF. Here the CDR3 DNA reads TGTGCCAGCAGTTGGGACAGCTCCTATAATTCACCCCTCCACTTT.

The chain joins TRBV2 to TRBJ2-7; 10 nucleotides align to TRBD2. The J segment lost 1 base and the V segment lost 7 bases, leaving 10 bases of the junction unmatched. The CDR3 is 16 amino acids. CDR1 SNHLY and CDR2 FYNNEI come from the germline V gene. The CDR3 nucleotides are TGTGCCAGCAACAAATGGCCTAGCGGGGGATCCTACGAGCAGTACTTC. Translating gives CASNKWPSGGSYEQYF.

The gene calls are TRBV5-5 and TRBJ2-7; 7 bases are shared with TRBD2. Germline CDR1 and CDR2: SGHKS and YYEKEE (reference sequence). This CDR3 region has 12 residues. V shed 6 bases and J 6 bases; nucleotides not matched to a gene: 6. The CDR3 sequence: CASTGQRGEQYF. CDR3 nucleotide sequence: TGTGCCAGCACCGGTCAGCGGGGCGAGCAGTACTTC.

This chain links TRBV5-4 with TRBJ2-3, with 8 bases lining up with TRBD2. The CDR3 sequence is 16 residues long. Germline V gene lookup returns CDR1 SGHNT and CDR2 YYREEE (reference sequence). Trimming cost V 4 bases and J 0 bases; bases outside gene matches: 7. This CDR3 reads CASSDGTGGSTDTQYF. CDR3 bases: TGTGCCAGCAGCGATGGAACGGGGGGGAGCACAGATACGCAGTATTTT. Looking up the rest from reference TRBV5-4 and TRBJ2-3 gives the full variable domain: ETGVTQSPTHLIKTRGQQVTLRCSSQSGHNTVSWYQQALGQGPQFIFQYYREEENGRGNFPPRFSGLQFPNYSSELNVNALELDDSALYLCASSDGTGGSTDTQYFGPGTRLTVL.

This sequence joins TRBV14 and TRBJ2-5, with D tentatively TRBD1 (5 bases). V was clipped by 1 base and J by 4 bases, with 13 bases between them. Germline loops: CDR1 SGHDN, CDR2 FVKESK. The CDR3 is made up of 15 amino acids. CDR3 nucleotides: TGTGCCAGCAGCCAAGGCTCACAGGCTGGAGAGACCCAGTACTTC. The encoded protein is CASSQGSQAGETQYF.

Only a few counts were recorded for this clone. V gene TRBV2 combines with J gene TRBJ1-2; no definite D call. This CDR3 has 13 amino acids. Germline V CDR1 and CDR2: SNHLY, FYNNEI. V was cut by 4 bases and J by 4 bases, with 10 bases left in between. The CDR3, as DNA: TGTGCCAGCAGTGGTCGGGTCTCCTATGGCTACACCTTC. Protein: CASSGRVSYGYTF.

The chain has TRBV7-6 and TRBJ1-5, with D perhaps matching TRBD1 (6 bases). Germline CDR1 reads SGHVS; CDR2 reads FNYEAQ. This CDR3 region has 13 residues. V was clipped by 5 bases and J by 4 bases, with 9 bases between them. The CDR3 sequence: CASSQGLNQPQHF. CDR3 DNA sequence: TGTGCCAGCAGCCAGGGGCTAAATCAGCCCCAGCATTTT.

The V call is TRBV6-1, the J call TRBJ1-1; no reliable D call. The length of the CDR3 is 10 residues. V lost 6 bases to trimming and J lost 5 bases, with 4 bases between them. Germline V CDR1 and CDR2: MNHNS, SASEGT. CDR3 loop: CASRGTEAFF. The CDR3, as DNA: TGTGCCAGCAGGGGGACTGAAGCTTTCTTT.